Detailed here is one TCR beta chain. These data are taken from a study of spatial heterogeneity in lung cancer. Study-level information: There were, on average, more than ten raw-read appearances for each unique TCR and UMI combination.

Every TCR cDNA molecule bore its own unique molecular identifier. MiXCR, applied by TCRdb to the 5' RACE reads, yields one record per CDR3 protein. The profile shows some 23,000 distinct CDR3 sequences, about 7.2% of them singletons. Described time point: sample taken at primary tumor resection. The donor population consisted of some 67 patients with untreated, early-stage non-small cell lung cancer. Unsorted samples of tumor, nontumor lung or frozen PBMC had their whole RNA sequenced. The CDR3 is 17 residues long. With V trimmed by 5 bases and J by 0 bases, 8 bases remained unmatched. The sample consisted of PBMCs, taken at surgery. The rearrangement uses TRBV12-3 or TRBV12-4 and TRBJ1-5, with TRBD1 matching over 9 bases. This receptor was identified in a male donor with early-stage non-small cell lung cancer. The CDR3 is CASSPDRGKNSNQPQHF. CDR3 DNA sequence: TGTGCCAGCAGTCCGGACAGGGGAAAAAATAGCAATCAGCCCCAGCATTTT.